This entry describes one TCR beta chain. Its antigen is not yet known. No base quality values were provided; no much bigger clone lies one nucleotide off. These data are taken from a study of T cell repertoires in cytomegalovirus infection (dated by TCRdb to between 2018 and 2020). For the study in its entirety: Alongside well-studied HLA-B-restricted epitopes, the peptide stimulations were aimed at recently identified HLA-C-restricted CMV epitopes, whose presentation resists viral immunomodulation. Because public TCR beta signatures pointed to carriage of CMV infection together with the matching HLA type, the HLA type of each donor mattered for the analysis.

The investigation overall reported the following: Carriers of CMV infection plus the relevant HLA type were discriminated by the cumulative frequency of public TCR beta family members in the study cohort and in an independent roughly 380-donor cohort. The ex vivo response was dominated by HLA-C-restricted CMV-specific TCR beta clonotypes, which also provided the single most frequent clonotype in two of eight donors.

The CDR3 spans 14 residues, from the cysteine through the phenylalanine. The entry retains the CDR3 DNA only, 42 bases that are in frame from base 1. The germline V gene provides CDR1 SGHVS and CDR2 FNYEAQ. The germline ends are 12 bases apart after V is trimmed by 1 base and J by 8 bases. The treatment or condition label for this specimen denotes: in vitro stimulation with specific CMV peptide epitopes to enrich CMV-specific T cells. TCRdb lists the instrument as Illumina HiSeq 1500. TCRdb trimmed public reads at Q25 via fastp, called clones via MiXCR and kept in-frame beta chains. Entries are consolidated by CDR3 protein sequence, retaining the most common genes and DNA. A total of fewer than 1,000,000 distinct CDR3 sequences appear in this sample, around 30% of them only once. The top ten clones comprise around 15% of the sample.

The sequencing here drew on cultured CD8+ T cells from PBMCs, taken from culture after CMV antigen stimulation. This TCR derives from a human donor in good health (CMV status not recorded). Some clones in this sample may be carry-over from other donors' samples. The rearranged segments are TRBV7-6 and TRBJ2-1; the D gene is not confidently resolved. The CDR3 protein sequence reads: CASSLVLLPDEQFF. The nucleotide sequence reads as follows: TGTGCCAGCAGCTTAGTTTTGCTACCGGATGAGCAGTTCTTC.